This TCR beta chain was documented in a study of cytomegalovirus exposure and HLA in healthy donors. Looking at the study overall: The same platform as the approximately 660 first-cohort repertoires was used for the 120 validation repertoires, a later analysis reported.

The donors were in the approximately 110-subject validation cohort; that cohort was separate from the approximately 730-subject first cohort. There are 14 residues in the CDR3. The germline V gene encodes CDR1 KGHSH and CDR2 LQKENI. The V segment lost 4 bases and the J segment 7 bases; nucleotides outside the gene matches: 9. The data were produced by immunoSEQ multiplex PCR, yet TCRdb's version contains in-frame clones alone and is incomplete. The sample consists of 200,000 to 250,000 clones, 70% to 90% of them appearing once. This clonotype was sampled from a woman aged 18-35 years in good health and CMV-seronegative. The chain employs TRBV18 and TRBJ2-7, with 8 bases that match TRBD1. Sequenced input: PBMCs. The CDR3 here is CASSRAQGVGEQYF. CDR3 sequence (DNA): TGTGCCAGCTCACGAGCACAGGGGGTAGGGGAGCAGTACTTC.